The 6 T cell receptor beta chains in this list originate from one sample, sequenced in a study of T-cell reconstitution after alpha-beta-depleted transplantation in children. TCRbeta library preparation incorporated unique molecular identifiers. TCRdb re-called the PCR reads with MiXCR, one entry per CDR3 protein. The sample carries about 240,000 distinct CDR3 sequences, roughly 25% recorded once. Sequenced here: PBMCs, sampled before TCRalphabeta/CD19-depleted stem cell transplant. These receptors all come from a girl between 2 and 10 years old with Fanconi anemia, due to receive a stem cell transplant.

This chain connects TRBV11-1 to TRBJ2-5, with D possibly TRBD1 on 6 matching bases. The V gene lost 1 base and the J gene lost 5 bases, with 14 bases spanning the gap. The CDR3 loop spans 15 amino acids. Germline lookup yields CDR1 SGHAT and CDR2 FQDESV (reference sequence). Written as DNA, the CDR3 is TGTGCCAGCAGCTTAGGGGGGTCAGGGGTTGAGACCCAGTACTTC. Translated: CASSLGGSGVETQYF.

This clonotype has a count of ten or more. The rearrangement joins TRBV29-1 to TRBJ1-2; 8 positions match TRBD1. Trimming at V came to 7 bases and at J to 8 bases, leaving 9 bases not matched to a gene. This CDR3 is 12 amino acids long. Germline CDR1 SQVTM, CDR2 ANQGSEA. The CDR3, as DNA: TGCAGCGCAAATACAGGGGGTTTCGGCTACACCTTC. Residues: CSANTGGFGYTF.

The chain is built from TRBV2 and TRBJ1-1, with 7 nucleotides matching TRBD1. The J segment lost 2 bases and the V segment lost 7 bases, leaving 10 bases of the junction unmatched. The CDR3 has 15 amino acids. The V gene's germline CDR1 is SNHLY and CDR2 FYNNEI. The CDR3 loop is CASTRDRTSNTEAFF. The CDR3 bases are TGTGCCAGCACACGGGACAGAACCAGTAACACTGAAGCTTTCTTT.

This clonotype was seen at least ten times. The chain employs TRBV20-1 and TRBJ2-7; D possibly matches TRBD1 or TRBD2 (7 bases each). The germline V gene has CDR1 DFQATT and CDR2 SNEGSKA (reference sequence). The CDR3 consists of 12 residues. The ends were cut back, 6 bases at V and 7 bases at J, with 16 bases in the middle. CDR3 protein: CSAAGQGGEQYF. The CDR3 DNA follows: TGCAGTGCAGCAGGTCAGGGGGGGGAGCAGTACTTC.

The CDR3 reads CASRRTSGGAAGELFF. In nucleotides, the CDR3 is TGTGCCAGCAGACGGACTAGCGGGGGGGCCGCGGGGGAGCTGTTTTTT. The chain recombines TRBV12-3 or TRBV12-4 with TRBJ2-2; TRBD2 aligns across 15 bases. The CDR3 spans 16 residues. With V trimmed by 6 bases and J by 8 bases, 7 bases remained unmatched.

This clonotype was detected a few times. This chain connects TRBV29-1 to TRBJ2-5; no definite D call. Trimming took 4 bases from V and 2 from J, leaving 17 bases between them. Germline V CDR1 and CDR2: SQVTM, ANQGSEA. This CDR3 has 15 residues. The CDR3 nucleotides read TGCAGCGTTGCTTTGGTAGGGCCCCCACAAGAGACCCAGTACTTC. Protein sequence: CSVALVGPPQETQYF. Combining the CDR3 with reference TRBV29-1 and TRBJ2-5 gives the whole variable domain SAVISQKPSRDICQRGTSLTIQCQVDSQVTMMFWYRQQPGQSLTLIATANQGSEATYESGFVIDKFPISRPNLTFSTLTVSNMSPEDSSIYLCSVALVGPPQETQYFGPGTRLLVL.